The present entry profiles one T cell receptor beta chain with its context. Here immunoSEQ multiplex PCR was the method, and the copy in TCRdb shows in-frame clones only, minus some. The sample lists 130,000 to 150,000 clones, roughly nine tenths seen once, with approximately 9.2% in the top ten. This record comes from a study of cytomegalovirus exposure and HLA in healthy donors. Study background: The use of the same platform for the approximately 130 validation repertoires and the 550 to 700 first-cohort repertoires was reported by a later analysis.

Material: PBMCs. The receptor was derived from a woman under 30 in good health and CMV-seropositive.

CDR3 DNA: TGTGCCTGGAGGGGAGGCCTGAACTATGGCTACACCTTC. Protein product: CAWRGGLNYGYTF. The chain joins TRBV30 to TRBJ1-2; D ambiguous. V was trimmed by 3 bases and J by 2 bases, leaving 10 bases between them. CDR1 and CDR2 from the germline V gene are GTSNPN and SVGIG (reference sequence). The CDR3 loop spans 13 amino acids.